The following is a T cell receptor beta chain sequence with its context. This clone appeared a few times. The target of this receptor is not known. Per-base quality was not reported, and no clone a single base away is much larger than it. The data were taken from a study of cytomegalovirus exposure and HLA in healthy donors (dated by TCRdb to 2017 to 2019). Turning to the overall study: An earlier analysis of some 500 of the donors reported 250 to 350 Gb of sequence data and 100 million to 130 million unique TCR beta sequences from around 200 million T cells. An early release that covered about 600 HLA-typed donors contained approximately 300 gigabases of sequencing data and around 85 million unique TCR sequences. Of the 350 to 450 genotyped donors, 65% to 90% were placed in the genetic ancestry cluster associated with self-reported Caucasian donors. The study aimed to test whether cataloging public T cell receptors could reveal signatures of past pathogen exposure. The study profiled the T cell repertoires of around 700 subjects by immunosequencing and related them to cytomegalovirus serostatus. In addition to the first cohort of approximately 670 subjects, a separate validation cohort of around 110 different subjects was used. To predict cytomegalovirus infection status, the study brought together high-throughput TCR immunosequencing, statistical association of individual TCRs with disease status, and machine learning. A later analysis re-examined previously published TCR beta repertoires from about 700 donors and added high-resolution HLA genotyping to investigate patterns of TCR occurrence. The later analysis used no new phenotypic data to find candidate immune exposures, relying instead on TCR beta sequences and their occurrence across donors. An earlier analysis of about 600 of the donors used high-throughput TCR beta sequencing to judge whether each TCR beta V gene segment behaved as functional or pseudogenic. Donor age, sex, ethnicity and CMV serostatus were compiled together with the repertoire data. A later genetic analysis used genome-wide SNP genotypes for about 60% of the roughly 670 donors, treating that subset as a discovery cohort. All discovery cohort repertoires had been generated on a single sequencing platform. HLA typing included class I and class II loci at four-digit resolution. The number of typed donors differed by locus: 629-630 for A, B, C, DRB1 and DQB1; approximately 530 for DQA1; some 590 for DPA1; and about 450 for DPB1. Because of strong linkage in the cohort, roughly five DR-DQ haplotypes were treated as single units for association and clustering. Across around 400 genotyped donors of the cohort, an average of approximately 200,000 unique TCR beta nucleotide sequences per donor were sequenced, and roughly a sixth of those sequences were non-productive.

Between the V and J ends, shortened by 10 bases and 4 bases respectively, the junction contains 13 bases. Spanning cysteine to phenylalanine, the CDR3 consists of 12 amino acids. Just the 36-base CDR3 DNA is kept, in frame starting at base 1. CDR1 and CDR2 were assigned from the germline V gene (reference sequence) as LNHDA and SQIVND. Study-wide findings and limitations: Because counts were too low, 15 or so rarely observed V segments, including chromosome 9 orphons, were excluded from the earlier analysis of several hundred of the donors. Because the 87-base-pair reads could not distinguish some IMGT-functional V segments, including TRBV6-2 and TRBV6-3, those segments were excluded. It was suggested by the authors that the approach could potentially be generalized to other disease states and immunological phenotypes. A cluster of highly shared sequence variants was judged likely to be a technical artifact of the sequencing pipeline. While some public TCRs were present in many individuals, most TCR sequences turned up only very rarely across donors. A later analysis associated 15,000 to 20,000 TCR beta sequences with specific HLA alleles at a false discovery rate of 0.05. HLA typing was unavailable for some donors at each locus, so association tests used only the typed subset. In a later analysis, TCR association rates were found to vary across HLA loci, with the most associated TCRs seen for DRB1 alleles and the fewest for HLA-C alleles. The only immune exposure information available for the cohort was CMV serostatus. A further reported finding was that TCR beta sequences accurately predicted the HLA-A and HLA-B alleles for most subjects in the first cohort. A later genetic analysis reported fewer N-insertions in productive TCRs among donors in an Asian-associated ancestry cluster than the approximately 670-donor mean. Correlated functional status among segregating V segments might reflect linkage disequilibrium, but an unknown experimental factor could not be ruled out. A later genetic analysis associated a missense DCLRE1C variant with V-gene and J-gene trimming of TCR beta chains, and an independent cohort replicated the association. In a later analysis, HLA-associated TCR beta chains were found to be more clonally expanded and to have lower generation probabilities than equally common non-associated chains. In both the original and validation cohorts, the classifier was reported to diagnose cytomegalovirus status with high specificity and sensitivity. When HLA alleles, especially DR and DQ, strongly co-occurred, TCR associations were difficult to assign to individual alleles. In vitro tests confirmed that a few of the cytomegalovirus-associated TCR beta chains recognize cytomegalovirus antigens. In the study, 164 TCR beta chains were listed as associated with cytomegalovirus. A later analysis reported that several top co-occurrence clusters appeared linked to parvovirus B19, influenza, CMV and Epstein-Barr virus. Presence/absence analyses assumed roughly uniform sequencing depth across donors, an assumption that may not hold. Broadly in line with IMGT annotations, most TCR beta V segments showed up in productive rearrangements about 87% or about 30% of the time in an earlier analysis of around 600 of the donors. Only TCR beta chains were sequenced in this cohort, and the absence of alpha or paired-chain data limited detectable features. In a later analysis, most CMV-associated TCR beta chains were found to appear HLA-restricted, with HLA associations seemingly driven largely by CMV exposure.

The cohort was made up of approximately 670 healthy bone marrow donors. At the time of sampling, all cohort members were nominally healthy, though unrecorded immune exposures were likely present. The donor was CMV seronegative and was included in the group of several hundred seronegative cohort members. A peripheral blood sample was provided by each donor, and peripheral blood mononuclear cells were used for TCR beta sequencing. The Qiagen DNeasy Blood Extraction Kit was used to extract genomic DNA from the blood cell samples. Libraries were prepared through the immunoSEQ multiplex PCR assay. For the multiplex PCR, a mixture combining 60 forward primers for TCR Vbeta segments and 13 reverse primers for TCR Jbeta segments was used. The CDR3 region of rearranged TCR beta genes was amplified from genomic DNA by a multiplex PCR assay. The amplified TCR beta libraries were sequenced on the Illumina HiSeq System as 87-base-pair reads. The paper's processing steps were these. In a later analysis, 80 million or so unique TCR beta chains were counted across the 500 to 700 repertoires, and around 11 million of these chains were shared by at least two donors. Raw reads were error-corrected and collapsed into unique sequences by a nearest-neighbor algorithm in which closely related sequences were merged to remove PCR and sequencing errors. Alignment of CDR3 sequences to IMGT reference sequences was used to assign V, D and J gene segments. For a sequence to be retained, at least a six-nucleotide match to both a V gene segment and a J gene segment was required. Rearrangements were called productive when the CDR3 lacked stop codons and stayed in frame with V and J; all others were non-productive. Following IMGT convention, CDR3 was defined as the stretch from the second conserved V-encoded cysteine up to the conserved J-encoded phenylalanine. Sequences without an unambiguous match to a single V gene segment were excluded from the earlier analysis of about 600 of the donors. In an earlier analysis of a few hundred of the donors, a V segment was called functional when productive rearrangements were above 56.7%, and segregating when the standard deviation between donors exceeded 5%. A statistical classification framework was built to diagnose cytomegalovirus status from the catalog of TCR beta chain sequences. In a later analysis, TCR nucleotide sequences were compared against IMGT/GENE-DB human TR gene sequences so that V and J genes could be assigned. A later analysis assigned CDR3 sequences and most-parsimonious VDJ recombination scenarios with the TCRdist pipeline. In a later analysis, each TCR beta chain was defined by its CDR3 amino acid sequence together with its V-gene family, and reads without a unique V-gene family were excluded. A later analysis removed 500 to 650 highly shared, low-generation-probability nucleotide sequences to deal with suspected cross-contamination and a sequencing artifact. A later analysis calculated a clonal expansion index for each public chain from normalized within-repertoire ranks of inferred template counts. In a later analysis, generation probabilities were computed with a VDJ recombination model fitted to out-of-frame rearrangements, and the resulting probabilities were checked against IGoR. Hypergeometric tests were used in a later analysis to score TCR-TCR, TCR-HLA and TCR-CMV co-occurrence, with a repertoire-size bias correction applied to the TCR pairs. To estimate false discovery rates, a later analysis permuted the HLA or CMV assignments 20 times. A later analysis grouped co-occurring TCRs with DBSCAN, adding TCRdist sequence similarity when clustering within HLA-allele-positive subsets. Repertoires with fewer than 30,000 or more than 120,000 public chains were left out of co-occurrence clustering, as were a handful of repertoires with anomalous nucleotide sharing. This immuneACCESS table, as held by TCRdb, lists in-frame sequences with V and J called but not all clones. Of the missing ones, under half trace to an unresolved V gene in checked studies; the others have no known cause. The V and J calls and clone size come from that table; D and trimming were worked out from the DNA. The sample table holds about 120,000 clones, of which approximately 80% were seen once. Of the sample, roughly 0.9% falls within the top ten clones.

This TCR derives from a young woman in good health and CMV-seronegative. The chain is encoded by TRBV19 joined to TRBJ1-1, with the D gene not confidently named. The specimen sequenced was PBMCs. CDR3 sequence: CATFNGGTEAFF. The nucleotides are TGTGCCACCTTCAATGGAGGCACTGAAGCTTTCTTT.